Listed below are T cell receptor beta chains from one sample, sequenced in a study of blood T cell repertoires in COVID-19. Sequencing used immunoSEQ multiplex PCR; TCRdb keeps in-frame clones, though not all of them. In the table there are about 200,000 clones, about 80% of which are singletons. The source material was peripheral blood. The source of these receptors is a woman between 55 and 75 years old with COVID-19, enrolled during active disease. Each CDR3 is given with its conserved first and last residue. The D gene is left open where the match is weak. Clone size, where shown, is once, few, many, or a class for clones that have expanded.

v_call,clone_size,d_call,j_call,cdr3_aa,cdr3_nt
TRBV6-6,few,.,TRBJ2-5,CASSYSRGRGETQYF,TGTGCCAGCAGTTACTCGAGAGGGAGGGGGGAGACCCAGTACTTC
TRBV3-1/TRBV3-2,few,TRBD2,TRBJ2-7,CASSQRQGGGPAEQYF,TGTGCCAGCAGCCAAAGGCAGGGCGGGGGGCCTGCCGAGCAGTACTTC
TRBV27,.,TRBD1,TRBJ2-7,CASSPRGQGFYEQYF,TGTGCCAGCAGCCCACGAGGACAGGGATTTTACGAGCAGTACTTC
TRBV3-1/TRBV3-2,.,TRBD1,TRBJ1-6,CASSLTGENSPLHF,TGTGCCAGCAGCCTCACAGGGGAGAACTCACCCCTCCACTTT
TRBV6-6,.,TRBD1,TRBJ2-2,CASSRTGVSNTGELFF,TGTGCCAGCAGTCGCACAGGGGTTTCGAACACCGGGGAGCTGTTTTTT
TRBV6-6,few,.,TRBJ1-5,CASRAADGGNQPQHF,TGTGCCAGCAGAGCCGCGGACGGGGGGAATCAGCCCCAGCATTTT
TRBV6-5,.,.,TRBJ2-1,CASSNPKGGAYEQFF,TGTGCCAGCAGTAACCCAAAAGGGGGGGCGTATGAGCAGTTCTTC
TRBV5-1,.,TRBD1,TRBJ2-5,CASSLSGTAKQETQYF,TGCGCCAGCAGCTTGAGTGGGACAGCTAAACAAGAGACCCAGTACTTC
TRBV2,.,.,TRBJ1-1,CASSLEGIQLWGAEAFF,TGTGCCAGCAGTTTGGAGGGGATACAACTGTGGGGCGCTGAAGCTTTCTTT
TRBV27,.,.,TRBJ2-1,CASSRDSEQFF,TGTGCCAGCAGCCGTGACTCTGAGCAGTTCTTC
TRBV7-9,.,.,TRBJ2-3,CASSFNGIIYF,TGTGCCAGCAGCTTTAACGGGATTATCTATTTT
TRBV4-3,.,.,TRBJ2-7,CASSYNGGTSYEQYF,TGCGCCAGCAGCTATAACGGGGGAACCTCCTACGAGCAGTACTTC
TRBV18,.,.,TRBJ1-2,CASSSSNQGINYGYTF,TGTGCCAGCTCATCCTCAAACCAGGGCATTAACTATGGCTACACCTTC
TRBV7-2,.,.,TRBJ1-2,CASSLDRDYGYTF,TGTGCCAGCAGCTTAGACAGGGACTATGGCTACACCTTC
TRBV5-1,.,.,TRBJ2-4,CASSLGSGRASGNIQYF,TGCGCCAGCAGCTTAGGATCCGGGAGAGCTTCGGGAAACATTCAGTACTTC
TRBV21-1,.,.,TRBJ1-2,CASSFLVGGLTGSVYGYTF,TGTGCCAGCAGCTTCCTCGTCGGGGGGTTGACAGGATCGGTCTATGGCTACACCTTC
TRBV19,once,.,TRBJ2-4,CASSITPGQGNIQYF,TGTGCCAGTAGTATAACCCCCGGGCAGGGCAACATTCAGTACTTC
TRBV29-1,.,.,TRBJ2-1,CSVEDRTGEQFF,TGCAGCGTTGAAGATCGAACGGGGGAGCAGTTCTTC
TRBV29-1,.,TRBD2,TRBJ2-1,CSVASGNSYNEQFF,TGCAGCGTAGCTAGCGGGAACTCCTACAATGAGCAGTTCTTC
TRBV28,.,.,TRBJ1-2,CASSSEGDYGYTF,TGTGCCAGCAGTTCCGAGGGGGACTATGGCTACACCTTC
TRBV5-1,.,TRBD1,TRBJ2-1,CASSVNGQGGYNEQFF,TGCGCCAGCAGCGTGAACGGACAGGGTGGGTACAATGAGCAGTTCTTC
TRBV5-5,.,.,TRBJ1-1,CASRYSGGNTEAFF,TGTGCCAGCAGATACTCGGGGGGAAACACTGAAGCTTTCTTT
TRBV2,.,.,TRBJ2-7,CASRETAPSYEQYF,TGTGCCAGCAGGGAGACAGCTCCCTCCTACGAGCAGTACTTC
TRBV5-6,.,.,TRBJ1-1,CASRPQGRVNTEAFF,TGTGCCAGCAGACCACAGGGACGGGTGAACACTGAAGCTTTCTTT
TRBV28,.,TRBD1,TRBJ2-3,CASAAGGNTDTQYF,TGTGCCAGTGCGGCAGGGGGCAACACAGATACGCAGTATTTT
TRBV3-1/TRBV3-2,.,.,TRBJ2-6,CASSPPGGPFSGANVLTF,TGTGCCAGCAGCCCTCCTGGCGGGCCATTCTCTGGGGCCAACGTCCTGACTTTC
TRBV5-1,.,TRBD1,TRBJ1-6,CASTTGQGGGDSLHF,TGCGCCAGCACGACGGGACAGGGAGGCGGGGATTCCCTCCACTTT
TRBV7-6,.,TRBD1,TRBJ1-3,CASSSQTGAGNTIYF,TGTGCCAGCAGTTCGCAGACAGGGGCTGGAAACACCATATATTTT
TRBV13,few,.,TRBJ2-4,CASSLEGGPKNIQYF,TGTGCCAGCAGCTTAGAGGGGGGGCCCAAAAACATTCAGTACTTC
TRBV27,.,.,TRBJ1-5,CASSFRGNQPQHF,TGTGCCAGCAGTTTCAGGGGCAATCAGCCCCAGCATTTT
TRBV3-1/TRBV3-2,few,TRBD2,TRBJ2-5,CASSQVFGGVGETQYF,TGTGCCAGCAGCCAAGTTTTCGGGGGGGTCGGCGAGACCCAGTACTTC
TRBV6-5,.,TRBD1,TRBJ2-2,CASIMDRENTGELFF,TGTGCCAGCATCATGGACAGGGAGAACACCGGGGAGCTGTTTTTT
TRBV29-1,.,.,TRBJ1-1,CSVDRVNTEAFF,TGCAGCGTTGACAGGGTTAACACTGAAGCTTTCTTT
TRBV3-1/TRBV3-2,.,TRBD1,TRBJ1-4,CASSRGQGLDEKLFF,TGTGCCAGCAGCCGCGGACAGGGGCTGGATGAAAAACTGTTTTTT
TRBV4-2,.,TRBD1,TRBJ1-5,CASSQTGDSNQPQHF,TGTGCCAGCAGCCAAACAGGGGATAGCAATCAGCCCCAGCATTTT
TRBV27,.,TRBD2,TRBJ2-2,CASSLTGQGLAGVTGELFF,TGTGCCAGCAGTTTGACAGGGCAGGGACTAGCGGGAGTCACCGGGGAGCTGTTTTTT
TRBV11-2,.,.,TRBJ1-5,CASSLGGSQPQHF,TGTGCCAGCAGCTTAGGAGGTAGTCAGCCCCAGCATTTT
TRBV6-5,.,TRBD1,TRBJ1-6,CASSSPRTGSSPLHF,TGTGCCAGCAGTTCGCCGCGGACAGGGTCTTCACCCCTCCACTTT
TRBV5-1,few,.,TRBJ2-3,CASSPGPAGATDTQYF,TGCGCCAGCAGCCCGGGGCCGGCAGGGGCCACAGATACGCAGTATTTT
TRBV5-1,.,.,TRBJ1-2,CASSSDGGRDYGYTF,TGCGCCAGCAGCTCTGACGGGGGGCGAGACTATGGCTACACCTTC
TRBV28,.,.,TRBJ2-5,CASSSTGDSETQYF,TGTGCCAGCAGTTCCACAGGGGACTCAGAGACCCAGTACTTC
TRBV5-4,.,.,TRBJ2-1,CASSFMARGWVNEQFF,TGTGCCAGCAGCTTTATGGCCAGGGGCTGGGTCAATGAGCAGTTCTTC
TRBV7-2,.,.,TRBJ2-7,CASSLETRYEQYF,TGTGCCAGCAGCTTAGAGACCAGGTACGAGCAGTACTTC
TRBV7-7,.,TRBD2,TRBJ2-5,CASSLEPSGRALKYF,TGTGCTAGCAGCTTAGAGCCTAGCGGGAGGGCTTTGAAGTACTTC
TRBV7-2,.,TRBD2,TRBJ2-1,CASSLAGLADEQFF,TGTGCCAGCAGCTTAGCAGGACTAGCGGATGAGCAGTTCTTC
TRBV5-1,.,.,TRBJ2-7,CASSLEPSAGYEQYF,TGCGCCAGCAGCTTGGAACCCAGTGCCGGGTACGAGCAGTACTTC
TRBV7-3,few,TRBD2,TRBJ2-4,CAGAGTSGSSPPAKNIQYF,TGTGCCGGGGCTGGGACTAGCGGGAGTTCCCCCCCGGCCAAAAACATTCAGTACTTC
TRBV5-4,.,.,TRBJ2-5,CASSLKAGSQETQYF,TGTGCCAGCAGCTTGAAGGCCGGGAGCCAAGAGACCCAGTACTTC
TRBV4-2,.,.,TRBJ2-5,CASSIRGGEGETQYF,TGTGCCAGCAGCATCCGTGGCGGGGAAGGGGAGACCCAGTACTTC
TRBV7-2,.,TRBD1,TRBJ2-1,CASSARTGGVNEQFF,TGTGCCAGCAGCGCAAGGACAGGGGGCGTCAATGAGCAGTTCTTC
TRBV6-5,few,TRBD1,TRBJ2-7,CASSNRDRGTYEQYF,TGTGCCAGCAGTAACCGGGACAGGGGAACCTACGAGCAGTACTTC